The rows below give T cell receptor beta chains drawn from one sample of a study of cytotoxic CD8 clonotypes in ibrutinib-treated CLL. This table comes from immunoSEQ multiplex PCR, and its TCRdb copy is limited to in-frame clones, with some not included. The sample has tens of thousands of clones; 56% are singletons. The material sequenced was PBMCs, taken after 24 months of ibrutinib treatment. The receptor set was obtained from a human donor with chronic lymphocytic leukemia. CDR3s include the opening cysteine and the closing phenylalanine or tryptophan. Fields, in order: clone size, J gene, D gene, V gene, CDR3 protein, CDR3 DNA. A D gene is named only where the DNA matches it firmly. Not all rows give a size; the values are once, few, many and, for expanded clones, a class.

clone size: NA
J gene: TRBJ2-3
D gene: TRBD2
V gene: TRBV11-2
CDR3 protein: CASSLLRGITDTQYF
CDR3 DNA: TGTGCCAGCAGCTTACTGCGGGGGATCACAGATACGCAGTATTTT

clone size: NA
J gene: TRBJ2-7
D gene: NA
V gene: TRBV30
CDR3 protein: CAWRRDYEQYF
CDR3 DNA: TGTGCCTGGAGGAGGGACTACGAGCAGTACTTC

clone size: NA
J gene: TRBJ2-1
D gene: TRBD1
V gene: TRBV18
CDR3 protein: CASSQQGAHYNEQFF
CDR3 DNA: TGTGCCAGCTCACAACAGGGGGCCCACTACAATGAGCAGTTCTTC

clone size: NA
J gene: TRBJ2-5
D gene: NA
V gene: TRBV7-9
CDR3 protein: CASSDMGHHNVLETQYF
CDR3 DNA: TGTGCCAGCAGCGATATGGGACATCATAATGTTCTGGAGACCCAGTACTTC

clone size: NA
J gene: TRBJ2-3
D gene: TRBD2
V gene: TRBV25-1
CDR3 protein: CASSERGNTQYF
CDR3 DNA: TGTGCCAGCAGTGAGCGGGGGAACACGCAGTATTTT

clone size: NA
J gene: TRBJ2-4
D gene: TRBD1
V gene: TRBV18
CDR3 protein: CASSDRGAPENIQYF
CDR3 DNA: TGTGCCAGCTCGGACAGGGGGGCCCCGGAAAACATTCAGTACTTC

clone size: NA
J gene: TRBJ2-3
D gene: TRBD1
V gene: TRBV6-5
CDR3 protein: CASSRAGPRGDTQYF
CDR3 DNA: TGTGCCAGCAGTCGTGCCGGGCCCAGGGGGGATACGCAGTATTTT

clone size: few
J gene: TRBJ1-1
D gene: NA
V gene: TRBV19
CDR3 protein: CASSPAGAAQAFF
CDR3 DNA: TGTGCCAGTAGCCCGGCGGGCGCCGCACAAGCTTTCTTT

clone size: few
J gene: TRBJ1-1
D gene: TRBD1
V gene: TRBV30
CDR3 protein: CALKGGTGGKKAFF
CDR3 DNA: TGTGCCTTGAAAGGCGGGACAGGGGGCAAAAAAGCTTTCTTT

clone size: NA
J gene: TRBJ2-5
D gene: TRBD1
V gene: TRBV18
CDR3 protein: CASSVGGETQYF
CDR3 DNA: TGTGCCAGCTCAGTAGGGGGCGAGACCCAGTACTTC

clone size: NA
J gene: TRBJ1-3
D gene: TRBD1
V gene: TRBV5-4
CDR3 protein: CASSETGTGNTIYF
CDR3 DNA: TGTGCCAGCAGCGAGACAGGGACGGGAAACACCATATATTTT

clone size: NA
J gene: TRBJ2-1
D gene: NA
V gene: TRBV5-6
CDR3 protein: CASSHLGRAEQYNEQFF
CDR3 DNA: TGTGCCAGCAGCCACCTGGGTCGTGCGGAGCAGTACAATGAGCAGTTCTTC

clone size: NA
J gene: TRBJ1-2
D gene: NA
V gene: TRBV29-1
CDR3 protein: CSVVEVTGGNYGYTF
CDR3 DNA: TGCAGCGTGGTTGAGGTTACAGGAGGTAACTATGGCTACACCTTC

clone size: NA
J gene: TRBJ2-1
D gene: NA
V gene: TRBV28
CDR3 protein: CASSTSPISFGIGGVEQFF
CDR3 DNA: TGTGCCAGCAGTACCAGCCCGATCTCATTTGGTATTGGCGGGGTTGAGCAGTTCTTC

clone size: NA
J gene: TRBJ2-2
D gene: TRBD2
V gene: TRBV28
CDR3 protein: CASSLWGLAGGPGELFF
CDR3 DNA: TGTGCCAGCAGTTTATGGGGCCTAGCGGGAGGACCCGGGGAGCTGTTTTTT

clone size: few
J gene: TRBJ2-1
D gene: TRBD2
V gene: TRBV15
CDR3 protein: CATSRPGGAGGYNEQFF
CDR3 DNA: TGTGCCACCAGCAGACCCGGAGGGGCGGGGGGCTACAATGAGCAGTTCTTC

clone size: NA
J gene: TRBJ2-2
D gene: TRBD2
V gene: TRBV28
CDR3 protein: CASSSGLHNTGELFF
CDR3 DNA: TGTGCCAGCAGTTCGGGACTACATAACACCGGGGAGCTGTTTTTT

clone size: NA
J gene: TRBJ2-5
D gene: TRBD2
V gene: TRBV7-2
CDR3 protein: CASSLAGLGAREQYF
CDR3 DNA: TGTGCCAGCAGCTTAGCGGGACTAGGGGCTAGGGAGCAGTACTTC

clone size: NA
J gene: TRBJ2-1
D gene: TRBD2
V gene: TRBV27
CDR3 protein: CASSFPGGASPREQFF
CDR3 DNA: TGTGCCAGCAGTTTCCCCGGGGGGGCTTCTCCCAGGGAGCAGTTCTTC

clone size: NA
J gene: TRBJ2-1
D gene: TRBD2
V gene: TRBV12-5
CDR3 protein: CASGSGGVYEQFF
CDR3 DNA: TGTGCTAGTGGCTCCGGGGGGGTCTATGAGCAGTTCTTC

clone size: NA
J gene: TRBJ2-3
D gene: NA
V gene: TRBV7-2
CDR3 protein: CAGSGAHLDTQYF
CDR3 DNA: TGTGCCGGGTCCGGAGCTCATTTAGATACGCAGTATTTT

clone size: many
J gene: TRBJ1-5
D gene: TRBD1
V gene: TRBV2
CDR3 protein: CASSENRGNEPQHF
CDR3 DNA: TGTGCCAGCAGCGAAAACAGGGGCAATGAGCCCCAGCATTTT

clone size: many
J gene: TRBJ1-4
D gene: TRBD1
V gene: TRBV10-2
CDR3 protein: CASSATGGSNEKLFF
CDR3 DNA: TGCGCCAGCAGTGCCACAGGGGGCTCTAATGAAAAACTGTTTTTT